The sequence of this T cell receptor beta chain was determined in a study of T cells in women clearing cervical HPV infection. Study as a whole: Controls were women whose single incident HPV16 infection cleared within 12 months without precancer or cancer.

Clones were sequenced by immunoSEQ multiplex PCR, and TCRdb holds only the in-frame ones, with some missing. The sample's table shows roughly 40,000 clones. V trimming: 4 bases; J trimming: 6 bases; junction bases outside the gene matches: 9. CDR3 length: 16 amino acids. The germline gives CDR1 MDHEN, CDR2 SYDVKM. Turning to this clone: The CDR3 end falls 3 residues outside the read, so it is completed with the germline J gene.

Each participant carried one incident cervical HPV16 infection only. The chain has TRBV28 and TRBJ2-2; 9 nucleotides align to TRBD1. This receptor was taken from a woman between 18 and 75 years old with a cervical HPV16 infection that either progressed to CIN3+ or cleared (not recorded which). The material sequenced was blood buffy coat. CDR3 DNA (partial): TGTGCCAGCAGTTCCCCCGGGACAGGGTCCGCCGGGGAG. This gives the protein CASSSPGTGSAGE. The CDR3 in full is CASSSPGTGSAGELFF.